The rows below give T cell receptor beta chains drawn from one sample of a study of cytomegalovirus exposure and HLA in healthy donors. Only in-frame clones appear in the TCRdb table, and some are missing; sequencing was by immunoSEQ multiplex PCR. Altogether 100,000 to 150,000 clones are present, around 80% being singletons, with the ten largest covering about 1.7%. What was sequenced was PBMCs. The receptors originated from a woman between 40 and 55 years old in good health and CMV-seronegative. The CDR3 runs from the conserved cysteine through the conserved F or W.

j_call: TRBJ2-7
v_call: TRBV13
cdr3_aa: CASSLRGRAYEQYF

j_call: TRBJ2-2
v_call: TRBV29-1
cdr3_aa: CSVEVSAAGELFF

j_call: TRBJ1-1
v_call: TRBV9
cdr3_aa: CASSPREVMNTEAFF

j_call: TRBJ1-2
v_call: TRBV9
cdr3_aa: CASSPGTVYNYGYTF

j_call: -
v_call: TRBV5-8
cdr3_aa: CASSSTGGDSEQYF

j_call: TRBJ1-1
v_call: TRBV6-1
cdr3_aa: CASSVEVTIMNTEAFF

j_call: TRBJ2-2
v_call: TRBV6-1
cdr3_aa: CARRAGGYTGELFF

j_call: TRBJ1-6
v_call: TRBV28
cdr3_aa: CASRRGGDYNSPLHF

j_call: TRBJ1-2
v_call: TRBV4-2
cdr3_aa: CASSLGQGAGVVDGYTF

j_call: TRBJ2-5
v_call: TRBV5-8
cdr3_aa: CASSTGLAGGTQETQYF

j_call: TRBJ2-3
v_call: TRBV7-3
cdr3_aa: CASSLGRAGGSTDTQYF

j_call: TRBJ1-1
v_call: TRBV15
cdr3_aa: CATSRGGGTMNTEAFF

j_call: TRBJ1-4
v_call: TRBV7-2
cdr3_aa: CASSFTTGATNEKLFF